These T cell receptor beta chains were read from a single sample in a study of response to subunit inactivated influenza vaccine. Via MiXCR, TCRdb re-called the RT-PCR reads, giving one row per CDR3 protein. Counted here are 600,000 to 700,000 distinct CDR3 sequences, about 14% occurring once; the ten biggest clones make up less than 8.5%. This sample comprised PBMCs from blood, obtained 14 to 15 days before vaccination. The receptors derive from a man between 50 and 59 years old who received an inactivated influenza vaccine. Each CDR3 is given with its conserved first and last residue. A D gene is named only where the DNA matches it firmly. Size tells how often a clone was seen (once, few, many) or the class of an expanded clone, and some rows leave it out.

>TRBV6-1|TRBJ2-7|few|TRBD2
TGTGCCAGCAGGGCCGGGACTAGCGACTACGAGCAGTACTTC
CASRAGTSDYEQYF
>TRBV4-3|TRBJ2-1|few|TRBD2
TGCGCCAGCAGCCAAGTAGAGGGGTTAGCGGGATACAATGAGCAGTTCTTC
CASSQVEGLAGYNEQFF
>TRBV5-1|TRBJ2-1|-|-
TGCGCCAGCAGCTTTCTCACCGAGGCCGCTTACAATGAGCAGTTCTTC
CASSFLTEAAYNEQFF
>TRBV10-3|TRBJ2-3|many|-
TGTGCCATCAGTGGAAATCCACCAGGAAGTGCAGATACGCAGTATTTT
CAISGNPPGSADTQYF
>TRBV29-1|TRBJ2-7|-|TRBD2
TGCAGCGTTTTGCGGGACCTTAGCGGGGAGCAGTACTTC
CSVLRDLSGEQYF
>TRBV5-4|TRBJ1-1|-|-
TGTGCCAGCGGGGGGTCGGGGGGCGCGCGGAACACTGAAGCTTTCTTT
CASGGSGGARNTEAFF
>TRBV9|TRBJ2-5|-|-
TGTGCCAGCAGCGTAGACTACGGTGAGACCCAGTACTTC
CASSVDYGETQYF
>TRBV6-2/TRBV6-3|TRBJ2-3|-|TRBD2
TGTGCCAGCAGTAAACTAGCGGGAAGCACAGATACGCAGTATTTT
CASSKLAGSTDTQYF
>TRBV28|TRBJ2-1|few|-
TGTGCCAGCAGCTCACATGAGCCGCCCCACCTCAATGAGCAGTTCTTC
CASSSHEPPHLNEQFF
>TRBV5-8|TRBJ2-3|-|-
TGTGCCAGCAGCCCACAGAGGGCGGGGTCCACAGATACGCAGTATTTT
CASSPQRAGSTDTQYF
>TRBV21-1|TRBJ1-1|few|-
TGTGCCAGCAGCATCGCGGGGGGTCCTCACCTGAACACTGAAGCTTTCTTT
CASSIAGGPHLNTEAFF
>TRBV28|TRBJ2-7|many|TRBD2
TGTGCCAGCAGTTTATCAGGCGGGAGCTCCTACGAGCAGTACTTC
CASSLSGGSSYEQYF
>TRBV20-1|TRBJ2-1|few|-
TGCAGTACACAACAGGGAAACAATGAGCAGTTCTTC
CSTQQGNNEQFF
>TRBV5-1|TRBJ1-4|few|-
TGCGCCAGCAGCTTCTTAGGGGACGGTGCATATGAAAAACTGTTTTTT
CASSFLGDGAYEKLFF
>TRBV2|TRBJ2-7|few|TRBD1
TGTGCCAGCAAGGGACAGGGATGGTACGAGCAGTACTTC
CASKGQGWYEQYF
>TRBV9|TRBJ1-2|few|-
TGTGCCAGCAGCGTAGATCGAAGGCCCTTCTATGGCTACACCTTC
CASSVDRRPFYGYTF
>TRBV20-1|TRBJ2-2|-|TRBD1
TGCAGTGCTAGAGATATAGGGGGCGGCACCGGGGAGCTGTTTTTT
CSARDIGGGTGELFF
>TRBV7-6|TRBJ2-1|many|TRBD2
TGTGCCAGCAGCTTAGTCTCTGGCCGCAGCGGGAGGCGCAATGAGCAGTTCTTC
CASSLVSGRSGRRNEQFF
>TRBV6-2/TRBV6-3|TRBJ1-1|few|TRBD1
TGTGCCAGCAGCCTAACCGACAGGGTTCGGACTGAAGCTTTCTTT
CASSLTDRVRTEAFF
>TRBV2|TRBJ2-1|-|TRBD1
TGTGCCAGCAGTGCAGGACAGGGATACAATGAGCAGTTCTTC
CASSAGQGYNEQFF
>TRBV12-3/TRBV12-4|TRBJ1-1|many|-
TGTGCCAGCAGTTCCCGGACGGAGGCTTTCTTT
CASSSRTEAFF
>TRBV4-1|TRBJ2-2|few|-
TGCGCCAGCAGCCAAGACTGGATAACGAACACCGGGGAGCTGTTTTTT
CASSQDWITNTGELFF
>TRBV10-3|TRBJ1-6|-|-
TGTGCCATCACTCTGGACAGAAGGAATTCACCCCTCCACTTT
CAITLDRRNSPLHF
>TRBV5-1|TRBJ2-2|-|-
TGCGCCAGCAGCTTGGGTTCCGGGGCCGGGGAGCTGTTTTTT
CASSLGSGAGELFF
>TRBV6-2/TRBV6-3|TRBJ2-7|few|-
TGTGCCAGCAGAGAGGGATTTGGGTCCTACGAGCAGTACTTC
CASREGFGSYEQYF
>TRBV21-1|TRBJ2-3|-|-
TGTGCCAGCAGCAAAAAGAGGGCTCCCACAGATACGCAGTATTTT
CASSKKRAPTDTQYF
>TRBV28|TRBJ2-3|once|TRBD1
TGTGCCAGCAGTCGAACTCAGACAGGGACAGATACGCAGTATTTT
CASSRTQTGTDTQYF
>TRBV7-9|TRBJ2-7|-|TRBD1
TGTGCCAGCAGCTTTGGGCGGGACAGGGGGCTGAGCGAGCAGTACTTC
CASSFGRDRGLSEQYF
>TRBV3-1|TRBJ1-2|-|TRBD1
TGTGCCAGCAGCCAAGTTTTGGGACAGGGGAACTATGGCTACACCTTC
CASSQVLGQGNYGYTF
>TRBV9|TRBJ2-4|few|-
TGTGCCAGCAGCGTAGCTGGCCAGGGGGGCCTTCAGTACTTC
CASSVAGQGGLQYF
>TRBV6-2/TRBV6-3|TRBJ2-1|many|TRBD2
TGTGCCAGCAGTTACTCAACTAGCGGGAGTCCCCCTGAGCAGTTCTTC
CASSYSTSGSPPEQFF
>TRBV3-1|TRBJ2-1|-|TRBD2
TGTGCCAGCAGCCCCTGGACTAGCGGGGATTACAATGAGCAGTTCTTC
CASSPWTSGDYNEQFF
>TRBV12-3/TRBV12-4|TRBJ1-1|-|-
TGTGCCAGCAGTTACACAAAAACGGACACTGAAGCTTTCTTT
CASSYTKTDTEAFF
>TRBV20-1|TRBJ2-2|few|-
TGCAGTGCTAGAGGCGACGGCGGGGAGCTGTTTTTT
CSARGDGGELFF
>TRBV4-3|TRBJ2-7|-|TRBD1
TGCGCCAGCAGCCTCTGGACAGGGGCTACCTACGAGCAGTACTTC
CASSLWTGATYEQYF
>TRBV5-1|TRBJ2-3|-|TRBD2
TGCGCCAGCAGCTTGGCCACTTATAGCGGGGGGGACACAGATACGCAGTATTTT
CASSLATYSGGDTDTQYF
>TRBV12-3/TRBV12-4|TRBJ2-6|-|-
TGTGCCAGCAGCGAGGGGGCCAACGTCCTGACTTTC
CASSEGANVLTF
>TRBV20-1|TRBJ2-5|-|TRBD2
TGCAGTGCTAGTACGGTTTTTTCCAGCGGGAGGTCACTGGAGACCCAGTACTTC
CSASTVFSSGRSLETQYF
>TRBV20-1|TRBJ2-7|few|-
TGCAGTGCACGGAGAGACAGCGTTACCTACGAGCAGTACTTC
CSARRDSVTYEQYF
>TRBV12-3/TRBV12-4|TRBJ1-1|many|-
TGTGCCAGCAGTTTAGGGGGAAGTACGAACACTGAAGCTTTCTTT
CASSLGGSTNTEAFF
>TRBV7-8|TRBJ2-5|-|TRBD2
TGTGCCAGCAGCCCCCAGACTAGCGGGGCCTGGACCCAGTACTTC
CASSPQTSGAWTQYF
>TRBV29-1|TRBJ2-3|-|TRBD1
TGCAGCGTCGGCAGACAGGGCAACACAGATACGCAGTATTTT
CSVGRQGNTDTQYF
>TRBV20-1|TRBJ1-2|-|TRBD1
TGCAGTGCATCGAGAAGACAGGGGACTTATGGCTACACCTTC
CSASRRQGTYGYTF
>TRBV4-3|TRBJ2-5|-|TRBD2
TGCGCCAGCAGCCAAGAATATATACTAGCGGGAGATTCAGAGACCCAGTACTTC
CASSQEYILAGDSETQYF
>TRBV9|TRBJ1-1|many|-
TGTGCCAGCAGCGTAGACGCCGGTGGGACTGAAGCTTTCTTT
CASSVDAGGTEAFF
>TRBV7-2|TRBJ2-5|few|-
TGTGCCAGCAGCCCATCGGACGGGTACCAAGAGACCCAGTACTTC
CASSPSDGYQETQYF
>TRBV4-3|TRBJ2-3|-|-
TGCGCCAGCAGCCAAGGAATCACTACTAGCACAGATACGCAGTATTTT
CASSQGITTSTDTQYF
>TRBV13|TRBJ2-7|-|TRBD2
TGTGCCAGCAGCGAGGGACTAGCGGGGGAACGGGCTCTCGAGCAGTACTTC
CASSEGLAGERALEQYF
>TRBV11-2|TRBJ2-1|-|-
TGTGCCAGCAGCCCTGGGGTTGGGGGACCTCGCATCCCTGAGCAGTTCTTC
CASSPGVGGPRIPEQFF
>TRBV15|TRBJ1-6|many|-
TGTGCCACCAGCAGCACAGGGAGCCGTTCACCCCTCCACTTT
CATSSTGSRSPLHF
>TRBV27|TRBJ2-1|many|-
TGTGCCAGCCAGGATTGGAATGAGCAGTTCTTC
CASQDWNEQFF
>TRBV28|TRBJ2-5|-|-
TGTGCCAGCAGTTTCCTAGGAAACCAAGAGACCCAGTACTTC
CASSFLGNQETQYF
>TRBV7-2|TRBJ1-4|-|-
TGTGCCAGCAGCCCGGGGGGTACGGTAGGGAATGAAAAACTGTTTTTT
CASSPGGTVGNEKLFF
>TRBV4-3|TRBJ2-5|few|-
TGCGCCAGCAGCCAAGTTATCAGGGGGCGGGGGGGAGAGACCCAGTACTTC
CASSQVIRGRGGETQYF
>TRBV20-1|TRBJ2-5|many|-
TGCAGTGCTAGAACTGACGGGAGCCAAGAGACCCAGTACTTC
CSARTDGSQETQYF
>TRBV6-2/TRBV6-3|TRBJ1-2|-|-
TGTGCCAGCAGTTACCTCCAAGCTAACTATGGCTACACCTTC
CASSYLQANYGYTF
>TRBV10-1|TRBJ2-1|-|-
TGCGCCAGCAGTCTTACCCACCCGTACAATGAGCAGTTCTTC
CASSLTHPYNEQFF